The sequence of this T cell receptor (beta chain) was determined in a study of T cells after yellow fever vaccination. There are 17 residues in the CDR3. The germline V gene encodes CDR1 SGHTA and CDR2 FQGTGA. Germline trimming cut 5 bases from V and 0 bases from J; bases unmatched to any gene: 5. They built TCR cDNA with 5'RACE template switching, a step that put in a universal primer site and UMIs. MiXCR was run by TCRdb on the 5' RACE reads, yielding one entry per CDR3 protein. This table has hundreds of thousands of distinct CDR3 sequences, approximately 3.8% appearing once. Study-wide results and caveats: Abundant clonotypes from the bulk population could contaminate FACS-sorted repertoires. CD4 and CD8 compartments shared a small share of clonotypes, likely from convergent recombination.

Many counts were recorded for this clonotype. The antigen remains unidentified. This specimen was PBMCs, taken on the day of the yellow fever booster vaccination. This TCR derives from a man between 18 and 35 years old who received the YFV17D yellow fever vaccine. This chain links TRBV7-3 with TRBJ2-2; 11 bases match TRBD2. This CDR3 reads CASSPGLAESNTGELFF. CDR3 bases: TGTGCCAGCAGCCCGGGACTAGCGGAATCGAACACCGGGGAGCTGTTTTTT.